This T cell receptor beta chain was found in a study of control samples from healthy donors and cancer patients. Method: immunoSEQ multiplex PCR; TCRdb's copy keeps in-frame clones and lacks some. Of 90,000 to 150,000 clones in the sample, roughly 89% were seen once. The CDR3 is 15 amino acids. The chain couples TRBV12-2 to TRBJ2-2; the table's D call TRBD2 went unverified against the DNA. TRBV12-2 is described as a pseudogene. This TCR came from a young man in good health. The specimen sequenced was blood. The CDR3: CASRLGGLNTGELFF. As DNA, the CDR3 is TGTGCAAGTCGCCTGGGCGGACTGAACACCGGGGAGCTGTTTTTT.